These 29 T cell receptor beta chains were all obtained from the same sample, sequenced in a study of cytomegalovirus exposure and HLA in healthy donors. The PCR was carried out with 60 Vbeta primers and 13 Jbeta primers. TCRdb's table, derived via immunoSEQ multiplex PCR, lists solely in-frame clones and lacks some. The sample records 140,000 to 150,000 clones, around 78% being singletons. The sample consisted of PBMCs. These receptors originate from a man aged 35-49 years in good health and CMV-seropositive.

The rearrangement uses TRBV30 and TRBJ1-1, with 7 nucleotides matching TRBD1. The CDR3 is made up of 14 amino acids. The germline V gene encodes CDR1 GTSNPN and CDR2 SVGIG (reference sequence). With 4 bases clipped from V and 0 bases from J, the junction kept 5 bases outside the gene matches. The CDR3 DNA follows: TGTGCCTGGAACCCGGACAGGATGAACACTGAAGCTTTCTTT. The encoded protein is CAWNPDRMNTEAFF.

V is TRBV5-1 and J is TRBJ2-7, with 8 bases identical to TRBD1. CDR1 is SGHRS, CDR2 YFSETQ, per germline. The junction had 7 bases not matched to a gene; V was cut back by 2 bases and J by 3 bases. There are 15 residues in the CDR3. CDR3 bases: TGCGCCAGCAGCTTAAGGACAGGGACCCTCTACGAGCAGTACTTC. This gives the protein CASSLRTGTLYEQYF.

This chain links TRBV28 with TRBJ1-2; D ambiguous. V lost 8 bases and J lost 2, with 18 bases in between. Germline CDR1 reads MDHEN; CDR2 reads SYDVKM. This CDR3 has 15 amino acids. The CDR3, as DNA: TGTGCCAGCTCAAACACAATGCGGGCGAACTATGGCTACACCTTC. Protein product: CASSNTMRANYGYTF.

The chain recombines TRBV6-5 with TRBJ2-5; 10 nucleotides line up with TRBD1. The J call may be in error: the DNA end matches TRBJ2-7 better. This CDR3 contains 15 residues. Germline V gene lookup returns CDR1 MNHEY and CDR2 SVGAGI. The CDR3 sequence: CASRGPGQGSYEQYF. For the CDR3, the DNA is TGTGCCAGCAGGGGTCCGGGACAGGGGTCCTACGAGCAGTACTTC.

The rearrangement links TRBV7-9 to TRBJ1-4, with 11 positions matching TRBD1. The CDR3 is 16 amino acids. Germline CDR1 is SEHNR and CDR2 is FQNEAQ (reference sequence). Trimming cost V 1 base and J 8 bases; bases outside gene matches: 6. CDR3 coding DNA: TGTGCCAGCAGCTTAGGATTTGGGACAGGGGGGGAAAAACTGTTTTTT. Amino acids: CASSLGFGTGGEKLFF.

J is TRBJ1-2 and V is TRBV7-2, with a possible D match to TRBD1 (5 bases). Germline CDR1 reads SGHTA; CDR2 reads FQGNSA. The ends were cut back, 6 bases at V and 8 bases at J, with 13 bases in the middle. The CDR3 runs 12 residues. The CDR3 bases are TGTGCCAGCAGTTCCCAGGGTGGAGGCTACACCTTC. This encodes CASSSQGGGYTF.

The V gene is TRBV6-5, the J gene TRBJ1-5, with D unresolved. V shed 0 bases and J shed 4 bases, with 7 bases lying between them. CDR3 length equals 14 residues. In germline, CDR1 is MNHEY, CDR2 SVGAGI. The CDR3: CASSYSGRNQPQHF. The CDR3 region has the DNA TGTGCCAGCAGTTACTCTGGCAGGAATCAGCCCCAGCATTTT.

The chain is built from TRBV7-3 and TRBJ2-1; no clear D. The germline V gene encodes CDR1 SGHTA and CDR2 FQGTGA. The length of the CDR3 is 12 residues. V dropped 5 bases and J dropped 11 bases, with 13 bases sitting between them. In DNA, the CDR3 is TGTGCCAGCAGCCCTCAGCCGGGTCAGCAGTTCTTC. Translated: CASSPQPGQQFF.

The chain is built from TRBV7-9 and TRBJ2-5, with TRBD2 matching 10 bases. The V gene's germline CDR1 is SEHNR and CDR2 FQNEAQ (reference sequence). The junction had 15 bases not matched to a gene; V was cut back by 4 bases and J by 1 base. There are 19 residues in the CDR3. The CDR3 region has the DNA TGTGCCAGCAGCTCACTTTACCCTAGCGGGAGTATCCCCCAAGAGACCCAGTACTTC. It encodes CASSSLYPSGSIPQETQYF. Full variable domain (missing parts from reference TRBV7-9 and TRBJ2-5): DTGVSQNPRHKITKRGQNVTFRCDPISEHNRLYWYRQTLGQGPEFLTYFQNEAQLEKSRLLSDRFSAERPKGSFSTLEIQRTEQGDSAMYLCASSSLYPSGSIPQETQYFGPGTRLLVL.

This sequence joins TRBV6-6 and TRBJ1-4; the D gene is possibly TRBD1 (5 bases). CDR1 MNHNY and CDR2 SVGAGI come from the germline V gene (reference sequence). The CDR3 has 14 amino acids. V lost 6 bases and J 3 bases, leaving 11 bases between the germline ends. CDR3 amino acids: CASRSDSSNEKLFF. CDR3 nucleotides: TGTGCCAGCAGGAGCGACAGTTCTAATGAAAAACTGTTTTTT.

V is TRBV10-3 and J is TRBJ1-4, with D maybe TRBD1 (5 bases). CDR3 length: 13 amino acids. CDR1 and CDR2 (germline): ENHRY, SYGVKD. V lost 4 bases and J 7 bases, leaving 10 bases between the germline ends. The CDR3 loop reads CAISARESEKLFF. DNA of the CDR3: TGTGCCATCAGTGCCAGGGAAAGTGAAAAACTGTTTTTT.

The chain employs TRBV5-6 and TRBJ2-3; D remains unclear. The V end lost 0 bases, the J end lost 7 bases, and 12 bases lay between the germline ends. CDR1 is SGHDT and CDR2 is YYEEEE in the germline V gene. CDR3 length: 14 amino acids. The CDR3 loop is CASSLALQANTQYF. DNA of the CDR3: TGTGCCAGCAGCTTGGCCTTGCAGGCAAATACGCAGTATTTT.

The genes are TRBV27 and TRBJ2-5; 7 bases align to TRBD2. With the DNA end fitting TRBJ2-7 better, the J assignment may be wrong. The CDR3 length is 16 residues. Germline loops: CDR1 MNHEY, CDR2 SMNVEV (reference sequence). The CDR3 is CASSGGTTLKTYEQYF. In DNA, the CDR3 is TGTGCCAGCAGCGGGGGGACCACCCTAAAGACCTACGAGCAGTACTTC.

The V call is TRBV7-6, the J call TRBJ2-1, with 7 bases that match TRBD2. The CDR3 spans 14 residues. Germline CDR1 is SGHVS and CDR2 is FNYEAQ. Trimming took 3 bases from V and 4 from J; bases not matched to a gene: 3. The CDR3 region has the DNA TGTGCCAGCAGCTTGAGCGGGGCATACAATGAGCAGTTCTTC. It is translated as CASSLSGAYNEQFF.

The V gene is TRBV14, the J gene TRBJ2-5, with TRBD2 matching 7 bases. The CDR3 consists of 16 residues. The germline CDR1 and CDR2 sequences are SGHDN and FVKESK. V dropped 0 bases and J dropped 1; count of bases not matched to a gene: 5. The CDR3 spells CASSQDGSGRQETQYF. The CDR3 bases are TGTGCCAGCAGCCAAGATGGTAGCGGGCGCCAAGAGACCCAGTACTTC.

The rearrangement joins TRBV28 to TRBJ2-3; TRBD2 matches 7 bases. V lost 6 bases and J lost 2; bases outside the gene matches: 5. Germline V gives CDR1 MDHEN, CDR2 SYDVKM. The CDR3 runs to 14 residues. CDR3 residues: CASSPGGDTDTQYF. The CDR3 coding sequence is TGTGCCAGCAGCCCGGGGGGTGACACAGATACGCAGTATTTT.

V and J are TRBV10-3 and TRBJ2-7; TRBD1 agrees at 7 bases. The CDR3 consists of 18 residues. J gave up 0 bases and V 5 bases, and 16 bases lay outside the gene matches. Per germline, CDR1 ENHRY and CDR2 SYGVKD. CDR3 sequence (DNA): TGTGCCATCAGTTCAAGTATCCACAGGGGAACTTCCTCCTACGAGCAGTACTTC. It is translated as CAISSSIHRGTSSYEQYF.

This clone was detected only a few times. The chain carries TRBV9 and TRBJ2-7; 9 nucleotides agree with TRBD1. With V trimmed by 0 bases and J by 2 bases, 6 bases remained unmatched. The CDR3 sequence is 16 residues long. CDR1 SGDLS and CDR2 YYNGEE come from the germline V gene. This chain's CDR3 is CASSVAPGQGPYEQYF. The CDR3 DNA is TGTGCCAGCAGCGTAGCTCCGGGACAGGGCCCCTACGAGCAGTACTTC.

The V gene is TRBV7-9, the J gene TRBJ2-1; D possibly corresponds to TRBD1 (5 bases). The CDR3 has 14 residues. V lost 3 bases and J lost 6, with 12 bases in between. Germline CDR1 SEHNR, CDR2 FQNEAQ (reference sequence). CDR3 in DNA: TGTGCCAGCAGCTTCTCGCGGACAACCAATGAGCAGTTCTTC. This translates into CASSFSRTTNEQFF. The full variable domain, completed using reference TRBV7-9 and TRBJ2-1, is DTGVSQNPRHKITKRGQNVTFRCDPISEHNRLYWYRQTLGQGPEFLTYFQNEAQLEKSRLLSDRFSAERPKGSFSTLEIQRTEQGDSAMYLCASSFSRTTNEQFFGPGTRLTVL.

The chain links TRBV7-8 to TRBJ2-3, with 14 bases fitting TRBD2. This CDR3 contains 17 residues. Per the germline V gene, CDR1 is SGHVS and CDR2 is FQNEAQ. Trimming cost V 5 bases and J 3 bases; bases outside gene matches: 7. CDR3 nucleotides: TGTGCCAGCAGCAGGGGACTAGCGGGAGTCGCGACAGATACGCAGTATTTT. Its protein is CASSRGLAGVATDTQYF.

DNA of the CDR3: TGTGCCAGTGGGCGGGGCTGGACTGAAGCTTTCTTT. It is translated as CASGRGWTEAFF. The chain has TRBV19 and TRBJ1-1; weak D call: TRBD1 (5 bases). This CDR3 has 12 residues. The germline gives CDR1 LNHDA, CDR2 SQIVND (reference sequence). V was trimmed by 8 bases and J by 5 bases, leaving 12 bases between them.

This chain uses TRBV5-1 with TRBJ2-6; tentatively, D is TRBD1 (6 bases). Germline CDR1 is SGHRS and CDR2 is YFSETQ. The V and J ends lost 0 bases and 2 bases respectively, with 9 bases between them. This CDR3 comprises 16 residues. Here the CDR3 DNA reads TGCGCCAGCAGCTTGGCCAGGGGAACTGGGGCCAACGTCCTGACTTTC. This gives the protein CASSLARGTGANVLTF.

About this clone: The germline gene is not matched at one end of the junction; a read error may be the cause. In nucleotides, the CDR3 is TGTTCCAGCAGTTCAGAGCGGGAGTCGGTTTACGAGCAGTACTTC. Its translation: CSSSSERESVYEQYF. V usage is TRBV7-9 and J usage is TRBJ2-7, with 8 bases fitting TRBD2. CDR1 and CDR2 from the germline V gene are SEHNR and FQNEAQ (reference sequence). The CDR3 consists of 15 residues.

The CDR3: CASSLFTTNEKLFF. CDR3 bases: TGTGCCAGCAGCTTATTTACAACTAATGAAAAACTGTTTTTT. The chain has TRBV7-8 and TRBJ1-4; D not resolved. The CDR3 has 14 amino acids. The V end was cut by 2 bases, the J end by 0 bases, with 4 bases between. Per germline, CDR1 SGHVS and CDR2 FQNEAQ.

In its sample, this clone was seen a few times. The chain couples TRBV27 to TRBJ2-1, with 7 bases identical to TRBD2. The germline gives CDR1 MNHEY, CDR2 SMNVEV (reference sequence). The CDR3 consists of 14 residues. Trimming removed 8 bases from V and 4 bases from J; junction bases left unmatched: 8. CDR3 sequence reads: CASLAGGGYNEQFF. The CDR3 DNA is TGTGCCAGCTTGGCTGGGGGGGGATACAATGAGCAGTTCTTC.

The genes are TRBV7-8 and TRBJ1-4; D is uncertain. V shed 5 bases and J shed 8 bases, with 15 bases lying between them. The CDR3 length is 14 residues. Per germline, CDR1 SGHVS and CDR2 FQNEAQ. CDR3 nucleotides: TGTGCCAGCAGCCTTAGCCAAAGACTAGAAAAACTGTTTTTT. Its protein is CASSLSQRLEKLFF.

CDR3 bases: TGTGCCTGGTGGACAGGCGGCTACACCTTC. Translation gives CAWWTGGYTF. The V call is TRBV30, the J call TRBJ1-2; TRBD1 matches at 7 bases. V gave up 5 bases and J gave up 8 bases; unmatched junction bases: 2. The germline V gene encodes CDR1 GTSNPN and CDR2 SVGIG (reference sequence). The CDR3 totals 10 residues.

V is TRBV2 and J is TRBJ2-7; D perhaps matches TRBD2 (5 bases). With 11 bases removed from V and 3 bases from J, the gap between germline ends came to 11 bases. This CDR3 has 11 residues. Looked up from germline, CDR1 is SNHLY and CDR2 is FYNNEI. The chain's CDR3 is CAEGRGYEQYF. The CDR3 DNA reads as TGTGCCGAGGGCAGAGGCTACGAGCAGTACTTC.

The CDR3: CASRSGTSYEQYF. For the CDR3, the DNA is TGTGCCAGCAGATCCGGGACTAGCTACGAGCAGTACTTC. V and J are TRBV5-4 and TRBJ2-7; TRBD2 agrees at 8 bases. The CDR3 is 13 residues long. The germline gives CDR1 SGHNT, CDR2 YYREEE (reference sequence). Trimming at V came to 5 bases and at J to 3 bases, leaving 4 bases not matched to a gene.